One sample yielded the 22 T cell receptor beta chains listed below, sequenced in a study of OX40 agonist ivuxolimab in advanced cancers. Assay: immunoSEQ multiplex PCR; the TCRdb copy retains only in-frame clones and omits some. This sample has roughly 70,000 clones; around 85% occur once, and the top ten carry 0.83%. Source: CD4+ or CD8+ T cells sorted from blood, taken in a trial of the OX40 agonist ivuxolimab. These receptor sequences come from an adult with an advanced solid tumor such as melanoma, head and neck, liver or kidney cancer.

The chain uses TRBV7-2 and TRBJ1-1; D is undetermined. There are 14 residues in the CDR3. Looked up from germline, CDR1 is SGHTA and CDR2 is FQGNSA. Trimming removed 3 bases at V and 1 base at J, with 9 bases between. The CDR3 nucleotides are TGTGCCAGCAGCTTTTGGAGCACGAACACTGAAGCTTTCTTT. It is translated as CASSFWSTNTEAFF. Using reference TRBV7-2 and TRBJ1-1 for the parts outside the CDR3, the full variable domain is GAGVSQSPSNKVTEKGKDVELRCDPISGHTALYWYRQSLGQGLEFLIYFQGNSAPDKSGLPSDRFSAERTGGSVSTLTIQRTQQEDSAVYLCASSFWSTNTEAFFGQGTRLTVV.

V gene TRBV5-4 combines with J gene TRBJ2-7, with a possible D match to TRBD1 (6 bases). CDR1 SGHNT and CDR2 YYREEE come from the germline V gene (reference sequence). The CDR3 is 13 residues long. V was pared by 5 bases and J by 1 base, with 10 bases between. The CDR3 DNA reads TGTGCCAGCAGAATGACAGGATCCTACGAGCAGTACTTC. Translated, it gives CASRMTGSYEQYF.

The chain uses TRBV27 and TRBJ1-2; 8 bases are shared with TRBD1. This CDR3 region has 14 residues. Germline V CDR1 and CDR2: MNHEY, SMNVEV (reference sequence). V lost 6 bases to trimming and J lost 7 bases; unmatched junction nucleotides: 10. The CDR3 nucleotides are TGTGCCAGCAGCGCTATCGTACAGGGGGGTGGCTACACCTTC. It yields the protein CASSAIVQGGGYTF.

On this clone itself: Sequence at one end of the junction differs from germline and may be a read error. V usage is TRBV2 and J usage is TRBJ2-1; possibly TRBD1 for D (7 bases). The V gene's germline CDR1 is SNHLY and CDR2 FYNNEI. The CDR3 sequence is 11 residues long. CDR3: CASSEEGARIF. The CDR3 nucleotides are TGTGCCAGCAGTGAGGAGGGGGCGCGGATCTTC.

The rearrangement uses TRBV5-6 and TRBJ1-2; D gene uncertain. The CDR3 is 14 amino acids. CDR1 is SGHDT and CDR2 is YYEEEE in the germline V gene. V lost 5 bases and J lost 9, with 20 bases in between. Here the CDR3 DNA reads TGTGCCAGCAGGATTAGATTTCAGAGTTTTAGCTACACCTTC. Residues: CASRIRFQSFSYTF. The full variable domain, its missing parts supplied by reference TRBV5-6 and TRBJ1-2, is DAGVTQSPTHLIKTRGQQVTLRCSPKSGHDTVSWYQQALGQGPQFIFQYYEEEERQRGNFPDRFSGHQFPNYSSELNVNALLLGDSALYLCASRIRFQSFSYTFGSGTRLTVV.

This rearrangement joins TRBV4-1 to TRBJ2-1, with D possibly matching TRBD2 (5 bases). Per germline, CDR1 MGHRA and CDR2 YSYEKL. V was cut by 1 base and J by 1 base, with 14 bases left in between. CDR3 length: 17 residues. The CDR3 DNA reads TGCGCCAGCAGCCAAGGGGAGAGTTACGGGTCCTACAATGAGCAGTTCTTC. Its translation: CASSQGESYGSYNEQFF.

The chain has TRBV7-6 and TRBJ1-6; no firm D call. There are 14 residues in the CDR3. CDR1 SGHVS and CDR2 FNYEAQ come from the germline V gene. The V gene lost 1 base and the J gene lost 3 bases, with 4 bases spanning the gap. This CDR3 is CASSLDSYNSPLHF. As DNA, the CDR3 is TGTGCCAGCAGCTTAGATAGCTATAATTCACCCCTCCACTTT.

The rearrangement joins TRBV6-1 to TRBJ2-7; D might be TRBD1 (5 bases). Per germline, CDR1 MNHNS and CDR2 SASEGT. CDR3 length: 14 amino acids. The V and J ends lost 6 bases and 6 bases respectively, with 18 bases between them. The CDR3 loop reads CASRMGRERFEQYF. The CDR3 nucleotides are TGTGCCAGCAGGATGGGCAGGGAACGCTTCGAGCAGTACTTC.

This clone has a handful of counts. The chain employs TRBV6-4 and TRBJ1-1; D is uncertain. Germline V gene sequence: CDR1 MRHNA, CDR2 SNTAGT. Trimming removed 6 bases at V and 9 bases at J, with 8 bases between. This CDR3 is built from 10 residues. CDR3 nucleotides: TGTGCCAGCAGGGGTGCCCAAGCTTTCTTT. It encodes CASRGAQAFF.

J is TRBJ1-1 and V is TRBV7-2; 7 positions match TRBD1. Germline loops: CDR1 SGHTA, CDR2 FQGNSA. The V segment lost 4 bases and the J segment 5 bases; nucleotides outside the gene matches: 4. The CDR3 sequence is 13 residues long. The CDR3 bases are TGTGCCAGCAGCTCTCAGGGGGGAACTGAAGCTTTCTTT. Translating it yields CASSSQGGTEAFF. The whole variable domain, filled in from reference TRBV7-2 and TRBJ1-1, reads GAGVSQSPSNKVTEKGKDVELRCDPISGHTALYWYRQSLGQGLEFLIYFQGNSAPDKSGLPSDRFSAERTGGSVSTLTIQRTQQEDSAVYLCASSSQGGTEAFFGQGTRLTVV.

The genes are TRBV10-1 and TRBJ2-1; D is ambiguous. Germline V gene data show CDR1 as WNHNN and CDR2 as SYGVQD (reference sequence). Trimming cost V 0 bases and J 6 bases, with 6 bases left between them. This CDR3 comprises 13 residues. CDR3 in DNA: TGCGCCAGCAGTGAGTCGGGAATCAATGAGCAGTTCTTC. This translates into CASSESGINEQFF.

CDR3 loop: CASSLGARGLGEKLFF. The CDR3 bases are TGTGCCAGCAGCTTAGGTGCCAGGGGGCTCGGTGAAAAACTGTTTTTT. The gene calls are TRBV7-8 and TRBJ1-4; 8 nucleotides agree with TRBD1. Germline V CDR1 and CDR2: SGHVS, FQNEAQ. The CDR3 is 16 residues long. With V trimmed by 1 base and J by 7 bases, 8 bases remained unmatched.

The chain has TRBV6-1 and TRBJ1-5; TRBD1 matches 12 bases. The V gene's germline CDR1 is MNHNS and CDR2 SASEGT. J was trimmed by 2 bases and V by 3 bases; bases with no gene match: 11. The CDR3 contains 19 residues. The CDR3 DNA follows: TGTGCCAGCAGTGAGAGGGGGACAGGGGGCTTTTTTGGCAATCAGCCCCAGCATTTT. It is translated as CASSERGTGGFFGNQPQHF.

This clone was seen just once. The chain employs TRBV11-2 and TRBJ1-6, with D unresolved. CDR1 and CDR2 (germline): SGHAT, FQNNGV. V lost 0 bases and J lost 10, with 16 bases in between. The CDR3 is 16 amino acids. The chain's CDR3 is CASSLDVGPVGSPLHF. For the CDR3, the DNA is TGTGCCAGCAGCTTAGATGTAGGGCCGGTCGGATCACCCCTCCACTTT.

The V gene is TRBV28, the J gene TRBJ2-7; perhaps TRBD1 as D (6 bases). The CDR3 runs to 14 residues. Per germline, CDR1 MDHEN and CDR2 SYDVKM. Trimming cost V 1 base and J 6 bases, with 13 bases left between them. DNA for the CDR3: TGTGCCAGCAGTTTATCAGGGGTTCGGTTCGAGCAGTACTTC. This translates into CASSLSGVRFEQYF. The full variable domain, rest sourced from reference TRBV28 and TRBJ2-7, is DVKVTQSSRYLVKRTGEKVFLECVQDMDHENMFWYRQDPGLGLRLIYFSYDVKMKEKGDIPEGYSVSREKKERFSLILESASTNQTSMYLCASSLSGVRFEQYFGPGTRLTVT.

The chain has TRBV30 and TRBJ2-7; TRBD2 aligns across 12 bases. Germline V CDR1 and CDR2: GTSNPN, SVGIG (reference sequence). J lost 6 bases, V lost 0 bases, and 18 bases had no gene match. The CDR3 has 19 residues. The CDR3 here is CAWSVFGLAGGRGSIEQYF. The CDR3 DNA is TGTGCCTGGAGTGTATTCGGGCTAGCGGGGGGGCGTGGATCGATCGAGCAGTACTTC.

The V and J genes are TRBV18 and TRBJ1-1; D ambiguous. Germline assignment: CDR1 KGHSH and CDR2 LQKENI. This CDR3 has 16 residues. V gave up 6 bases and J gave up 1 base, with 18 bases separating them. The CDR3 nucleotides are TGTGCCAGCTCGCCTACCCTGACTGAAGCGAACACTGAAGCTTTCTTT. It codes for CASSPTLTEANTEAFF.

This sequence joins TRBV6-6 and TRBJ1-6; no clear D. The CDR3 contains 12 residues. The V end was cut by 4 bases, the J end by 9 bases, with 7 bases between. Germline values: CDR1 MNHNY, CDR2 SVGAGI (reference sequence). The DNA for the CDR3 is TGTGCCAGCAGTTCTTGGGCTTCACCCCTCCACTTT. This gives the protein CASSSWASPLHF.

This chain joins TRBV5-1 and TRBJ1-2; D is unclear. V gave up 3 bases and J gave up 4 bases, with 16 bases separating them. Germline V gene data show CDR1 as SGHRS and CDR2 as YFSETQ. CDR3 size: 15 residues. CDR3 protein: CASSSQSSGSYGYTF. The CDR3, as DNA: TGCGCCAGCAGCTCCCAGTCGTCAGGATCCTATGGCTACACCTTC.

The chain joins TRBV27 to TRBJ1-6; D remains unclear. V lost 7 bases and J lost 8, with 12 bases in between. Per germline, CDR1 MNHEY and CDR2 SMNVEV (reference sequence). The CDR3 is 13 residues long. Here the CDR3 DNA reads TGTGCCAGCACCAATAGACCCGATTCACCCCTCCACTTT. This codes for CASTNRPDSPLHF.

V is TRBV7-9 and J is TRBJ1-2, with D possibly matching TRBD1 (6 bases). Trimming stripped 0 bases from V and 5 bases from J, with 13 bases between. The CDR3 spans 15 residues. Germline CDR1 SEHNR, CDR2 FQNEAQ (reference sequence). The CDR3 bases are TGTGCCAGCAGCTTAGCGGCAGGGGAGAGATATGGCTACACCTTC. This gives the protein CASSLAAGERYGYTF. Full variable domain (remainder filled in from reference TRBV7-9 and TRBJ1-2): DTGVSQNPRHKITKRGQNVTFRCDPISEHNRLYWYRQTLGQGPEFLTYFQNEAQLEKSRLLSDRFSAERPKGSFSTLEIQRTEQGDSAMYLCASSLAAGERYGYTFGSGTRLTVV.

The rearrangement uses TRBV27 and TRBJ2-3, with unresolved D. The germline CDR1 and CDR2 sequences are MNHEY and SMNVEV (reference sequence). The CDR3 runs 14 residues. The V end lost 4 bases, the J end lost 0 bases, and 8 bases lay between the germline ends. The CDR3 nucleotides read TGTGCCAGCAGTTGGCGAGTGAGCACAGATACGCAGTATTTT. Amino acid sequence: CASSWRVSTDTQYF.